The 17 T cell receptor beta chains below were found in one sample sequenced in a study of tumor-infiltrating lymphocytes in primary liver carcinoma. Total RNA (around 510 ng) served as template for TCR beta cDNA synthesis primed by a constant-region primer. Amplification in three nested multiplex PCR rounds with slightly modified ARM-PCR gave rise to TCR beta libraries. A C-beta reverse primer and TRBV1-TRBV30 forward primers served in each of the first two PCR rounds, at 9 to 10 cycles apiece. TCRdb fed the multiplex PCR reads into MiXCR, producing one record per CDR3 protein. This table has about 330,000 distinct CDR3 sequences, roughly two thirds appearing once. RNA isolated from unsorted whole blood supplied the blood RNA, with germline DNA also extracted. Input material: peripheral blood. Receptor source: a man aged 40-50 years with primary liver carcinoma and hepatitis B virus infection.

The chain employs TRBV5-1 and TRBJ2-7; 7 bases match TRBD2. CDR3 length equals 15 residues. V gave up 0 bases and J gave up 0 bases; unmatched junction bases: 3. Germline-derived CDR1 and CDR2 are SGHRS and YFSETQ. CDR3 sequence (DNA): TGCGCCAGCAGCTTGGTAGCGGGTCTCTCCTACGAGCAGTACTTC. It is translated as CASSLVAGLSYEQYF.

Concerning this clonotype: A much larger clone lies one base from this, so it may be a read error. The V and J genes are TRBV6-2 or TRBV6-3 and TRBJ2-5, with D hard to call. This CDR3 is built from 14 residues. Trimming cost V 0 bases and J 2 bases, with 7 bases left between them. Germline V gives CDR1 MNHEY, CDR2 SVGEGT. For the CDR3, the DNA is TGTGCCAGCAGTTACTCCACAGAGCAAGAGACCCAGTACTTC. As protein: CASSYSTEQETQYF.

This clonotype came up a few times. This clone may be a read error of a much larger clone one base away. Likely a read error: the CDR3 ends without its conserved phenylalanine or tryptophan. The chain carries TRBV12-3 or TRBV12-4 and TRBJ2-7; D may be TRBD2 (6 bases). V shed 5 bases and J shed 5 bases, with 7 bases lying between them. There are 11 residues in the CDR3. CDR3 DNA: TGTGCCAGCAGTCGACTAGACGAGCAGTACCTC. Amino acids: CASSRLDEQYL.

This clonotype was picked up one time. A much larger clone sits a single nucleotide away, making a read error possible. V usage is TRBV5-4 and J usage is TRBJ2-2; 8 bases align to TRBD1. The CDR3 runs to 16 residues. V gave up 4 bases and J gave up 3 bases; unmatched junction bases: 8. Germline CDR1 SGHNT, CDR2 YYREEE (reference sequence). The CDR3 spells CASSGGQEGDTGELFF. In DNA, the CDR3 is TGTGCCAGCAGCGGGGGACAGGAAGGCGACACCGGGGAGCTGTTTTTT. The full variable domain, completed using reference TRBV5-4 and TRBJ2-2, is ETGVTQSPTHLIKTRGQQVTLRCSSQSGHNTVSWYQQALGQGPQFIFQYYREEENGRGNFPPRFSGLQFPNYSSELNVNALELDDSALYLCASSGGQEGDTGELFFGEGSRLTVL.

This chain's CDR3 is CASSLSRDYNEQFF. The DNA for the CDR3 is TGTGCCAGCAGCCTGTCCCGGGATTACAATGAGCAGTTCTTC. V usage is TRBV11-1 and J usage is TRBJ2-1, with D tentatively TRBD2 (5 bases). V lost 5 bases and J lost 4, with 12 bases in between. This CDR3 is built from 14 residues. Germline CDR1 SGHAT, CDR2 FQDESV (reference sequence).

V and J are TRBV11-2 and TRBJ2-3, with 7 bases that match TRBD2. V trimming: 5 bases; J trimming: 3 bases; junction bases outside the gene matches: 11. Germline CDR1 reads SGHAT; CDR2 reads FQNNGV. This CDR3 comprises 16 residues. Here the CDR3 DNA reads TGTGCCAGCAGCCAATACCACGGGGGGTCGACAGATACGCAGTATTTT. This codes for CASSQYHGGSTDTQYF.

This clonotype was seen only a few times. The chain employs TRBV7-8 and TRBJ2-1; 7 bases match TRBD2. The trim removed 1 base at V and 4 bases at J, leaving 1 base unmatched. The CDR3 has 14 amino acids. Germline CDR1 and CDR2: SGHVS and FQNEAQ. The CDR3 here is CASSLGREYNEQFF. DNA of the CDR3: TGTGCCAGCAGCTTAGGGCGGGAGTACAATGAGCAGTTCTTC.

This clonotype was observed a few times. V usage is TRBV6-6 and J usage is TRBJ1-6; D uncertain. From germline, CDR1 is MNHNY and CDR2 SVGAGI (reference sequence). The CDR3 loop spans 14 amino acids. V lost 8 bases to trimming and J lost 12 bases, with 20 bases between them. This chain's CDR3 is CASGSGLARLPLHF. Here the CDR3 DNA reads TGTGCCAGCGGCTCGGGCCTCGCACGTTTACCCCTCCACTTT.

Ten or more counts support this clonotype. This chain joins TRBV6-5 and TRBJ2-6; D unresolved. The CDR3 length is 14 residues. Germline V CDR1 and CDR2: MNHEY, SVGAGI. Trimming removed 4 bases from V and 4 bases from J, with 8 bases in between. The CDR3 DNA is TGTGCCAGCAGTTCCGTCGCGGGGGCCAACGTCCTGACTTTC. Encoded protein: CASSSVAGANVLTF.

The CDR3 region has the DNA TGTGCCACCAGTCGAACAGGGGGCTCCTACAATGAGCAGTTCTTC. It codes for CATSRTGGSYNEQFF. J is TRBJ2-1 and V is TRBV24-1; 8 bases are a match to TRBD1. Germline trimming cut 6 bases from V and 0 bases from J; bases unmatched to any gene: 3. The CDR3 is 15 amino acids. Germline V gene data show CDR1 as KGHDR and CDR2 as SFDVKD.

V gene TRBV10-3 combines with J gene TRBJ2-5; D is unclear. V was shortened by 3 bases and J by 3 bases, with 11 bases between the two germline ends. Germline assignment: CDR1 ENHRY and CDR2 SYGVKD. The CDR3 sequence is 14 residues long. The CDR3: CAISDGTREETQYF. The CDR3 coding sequence is TGTGCCATCAGTGATGGAACTCGAGAAGAGACCCAGTACTTC.

The V and J genes are TRBV5-1 and TRBJ2-5, with TRBD2 matching 11 bases. Germline V gene lookup returns CDR1 SGHRS and CDR2 YFSETQ. With V trimmed by 5 bases and J by 1 base, 4 bases remained unmatched. The CDR3 is 15 residues long. Written as DNA, the CDR3 is TGCGCCAGCAGAAACCTAGCGGGAGGCCAAGAGACCCAGTACTTC. This codes for CASRNLAGGQETQYF.

V gene TRBV11-2 combines with J gene TRBJ1-2; the D is unclear. V gave up 5 bases and J gave up 0 bases, with 13 bases separating them. This CDR3 contains 15 residues. Germline loops: CDR1 SGHAT, CDR2 FQNNGV. CDR3 residues: CASSRWENSNYGYTF. As DNA, the CDR3 is TGTGCCAGCAGCCGGTGGGAAAATTCTAACTATGGCTACACCTTC.

In the case of this clonotype: One end of the junction is discordant with germline, which a read error may explain. This chain uses TRBV11-1 with TRBJ2-6; a possible D gene is TRBD2 (6 bases). Germline assignment: CDR1 SGHAT and CDR2 FQDESV (reference sequence). The CDR3 is made up of 16 amino acids. CDR3 bases: TGTACTAGCAGTCGTCCAGGGTCCTCTGGGGTCAACATCCTGACTTTC. This sequence encodes CTSSRPGSSGVNILTF.

Turning to this clonotype: The CDR3 carries no conserved terminal phenylalanine or tryptophan, so it likely arises from a read error. The rearrangement joins TRBV4-1 to TRBJ2-1; maybe TRBD2 (7 bases). Trimming pared 6 bases from V and 7 bases from J, leaving 19 bases between. The CDR3 contains 15 residues. Germline lookup yields CDR1 MGHRA and CDR2 YSYEKL. Written as DNA, the CDR3 is TGCGCCAGCAGTCCTAGGGGGGAGGGGAAGAATGAGCAGTTCCTC. Translating it yields CASSPRGEGKNEQFL.

The chain uses TRBV5-5 and TRBJ1-1; TRBD1 might be the D (6 bases). With 5 bases removed from V and 6 bases from J, the gap between germline ends came to 17 bases. The CDR3 contains 14 residues. Germline CDR1 reads SGHKS; CDR2 reads YYEKEE (reference sequence). This CDR3 reads CASRKTGGDAEAFF. The CDR3 DNA follows: TGTGCCAGCAGGAAGACAGGTGGGGACGCTGAAGCTTTCTTT.

Worth noting for this clonotype: The final CDR3 position lacks the conserved phenylalanine or tryptophan, pointing to a likely read error. V and J are TRBV5-1 and TRBJ2-1; 7 nucleotides agree with TRBD2. The CDR3 is 14 amino acids. V lost 4 bases to trimming and J lost 10 bases; unmatched junction nucleotides: 11. The germline CDR1 and CDR2 sequences are SGHRS and YFSETQ. CDR3 sequence: CASSTGGDGYEQFL. CDR3 DNA sequence: TGCGCCAGCAGCACGGGGGGAGATGGATACGAGCAGTTCCTC.